The rows below give T cell receptor beta chains drawn from one sample of a study of CD8 T cells in Susac syndrome. TCRdb called the immunoSEQ multiplex PCR reads again in MiXCR, with one record for every CDR3 protein. The profile shows 85,000 to 90,000 distinct CDR3 sequences, approximately 92% of them singletons. Sequences were obtained from CD8+ T cells from PBMCs. These receptors originate from a human donor in good health. The CDR3 runs from the conserved cysteine through the conserved F or W. Fields, in order: D gene, clone size, J gene, V gene, CDR3 DNA, CDR3 protein. D genes are given only for firm matches. The size entry is marked missing in some rows and otherwise reads once, few, many or a size class.

D gene: TRBD1; clone size: NA; J gene: TRBJ1-2; V gene: TRBV7-8; CDR3 DNA: TGTGCCAGCAGCTTAGGAGCGGGACAGGGACATGGCTACACCTTC; CDR3 protein: CASSLGAGQGHGYTF
D gene: NA; clone size: NA; J gene: TRBJ1-5; V gene: TRBV12-3/TRBV12-4; CDR3 DNA: TGTGCCAGCAGTCACGGACTCAGACCTTACCAGCATTTT; CDR3 protein: CASSHGLRPYQHF
D gene: TRBD1; clone size: few; J gene: TRBJ2-7; V gene: TRBV5-6; CDR3 DNA: TGTGCCAGCAACCTTGGACAGGGGGCCTCCTACGAGCAGTACTTC; CDR3 protein: CASNLGQGASYEQYF
D gene: NA; clone size: NA; J gene: TRBJ2-7; V gene: TRBV7-9; CDR3 DNA: TGTGCCAGCAGCCGGGACGCCAATTACGAGCAGTACTTC; CDR3 protein: CASSRDANYEQYF
D gene: NA; clone size: NA; J gene: TRBJ1-2; V gene: TRBV7-2; CDR3 DNA: TGTGCCAGCATCCTAGCGGGCTATGGCTACACCTTC; CDR3 protein: CASILAGYGYTF
D gene: TRBD2; clone size: NA; J gene: TRBJ2-3; V gene: TRBV12-3/TRBV12-4; CDR3 DNA: TGTGCCAGCAGTCAGATGACTAGCTCCACAGATACGCAGTATTTT; CDR3 protein: CASSQMTSSTDTQYF
D gene: NA; clone size: NA; J gene: TRBJ2-2; V gene: TRBV3-1; CDR3 DNA: TGTGCCAGCAGCCGTACCTGGGACACGAACACCGGGGAGCTGTTTTTT; CDR3 protein: CASSRTWDTNTGELFF
D gene: NA; clone size: NA; J gene: TRBJ1-5; V gene: TRBV29-1; CDR3 DNA: TGCAGCGTTGAACTGGGTTTCGGCCAGCCCCAGCATTTT; CDR3 protein: CSVELGFGQPQHF
D gene: TRBD1; clone size: NA; J gene: TRBJ2-3; V gene: TRBV27; CDR3 DNA: TGTGCCAGCAGTTTATGGGGACAGGGTCGTATAGATACGCAGTATTTT; CDR3 protein: CASSLWGQGRIDTQYF
D gene: NA; clone size: NA; J gene: TRBJ1-2; V gene: TRBV20-1; CDR3 DNA: TGCAGTGCTAGAGATTATTGGGGGGAGAACGGGGGGACTGATGGCTACACCTTC; CDR3 protein: CSARDYWGENGGTDGYTF
D gene: NA; clone size: NA; J gene: TRBJ1-3; V gene: TRBV7-9; CDR3 DNA: TGTGCCAGCAGCCCCAGGGACAAACTCCTTAGCACCATATATTTT; CDR3 protein: CASSPRDKLLSTIYF
D gene: TRBD1; clone size: once; J gene: TRBJ1-2; V gene: TRBV12-3/TRBV12-4; CDR3 DNA: TGTGCCAGCAGTCCGGGACAGGGGCTACTCTATGGCTACACCTTC; CDR3 protein: CASSPGQGLLYGYTF
D gene: TRBD2; clone size: NA; J gene: TRBJ2-3; V gene: TRBV4-1; CDR3 DNA: TGCGCCAGCAGCCAAGATGGACTAGCGGGGGAGACGCAGTATTTT; CDR3 protein: CASSQDGLAGETQYF